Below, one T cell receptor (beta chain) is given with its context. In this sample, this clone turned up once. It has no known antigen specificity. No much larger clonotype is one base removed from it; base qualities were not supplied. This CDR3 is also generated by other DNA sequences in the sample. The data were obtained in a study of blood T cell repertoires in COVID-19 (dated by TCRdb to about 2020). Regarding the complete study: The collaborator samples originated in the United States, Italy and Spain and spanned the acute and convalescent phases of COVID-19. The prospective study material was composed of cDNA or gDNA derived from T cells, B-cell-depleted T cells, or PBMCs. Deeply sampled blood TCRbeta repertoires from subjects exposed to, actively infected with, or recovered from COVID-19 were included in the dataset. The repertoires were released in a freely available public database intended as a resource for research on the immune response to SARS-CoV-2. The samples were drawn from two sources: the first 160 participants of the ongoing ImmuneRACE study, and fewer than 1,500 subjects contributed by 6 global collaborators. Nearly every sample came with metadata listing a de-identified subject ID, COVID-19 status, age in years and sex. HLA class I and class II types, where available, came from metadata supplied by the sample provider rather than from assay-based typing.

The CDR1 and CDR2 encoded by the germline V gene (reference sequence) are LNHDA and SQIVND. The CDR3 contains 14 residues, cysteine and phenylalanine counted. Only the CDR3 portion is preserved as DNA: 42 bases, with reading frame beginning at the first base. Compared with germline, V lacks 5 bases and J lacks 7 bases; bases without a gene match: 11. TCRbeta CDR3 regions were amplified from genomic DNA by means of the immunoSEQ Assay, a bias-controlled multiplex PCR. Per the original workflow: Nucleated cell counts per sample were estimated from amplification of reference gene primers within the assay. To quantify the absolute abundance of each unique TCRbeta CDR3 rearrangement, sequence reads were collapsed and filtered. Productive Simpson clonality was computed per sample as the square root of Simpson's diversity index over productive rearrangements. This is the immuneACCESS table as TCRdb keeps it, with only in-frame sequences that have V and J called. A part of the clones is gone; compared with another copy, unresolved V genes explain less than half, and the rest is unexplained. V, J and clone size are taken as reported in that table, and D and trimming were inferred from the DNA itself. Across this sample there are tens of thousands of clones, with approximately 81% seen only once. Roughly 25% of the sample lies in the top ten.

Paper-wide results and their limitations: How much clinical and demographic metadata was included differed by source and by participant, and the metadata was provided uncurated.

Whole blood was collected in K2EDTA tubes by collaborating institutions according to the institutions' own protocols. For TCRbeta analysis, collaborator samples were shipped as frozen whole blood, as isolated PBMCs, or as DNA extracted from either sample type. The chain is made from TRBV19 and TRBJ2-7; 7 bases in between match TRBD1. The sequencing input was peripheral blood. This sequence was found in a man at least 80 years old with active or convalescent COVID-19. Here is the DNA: TGTGCCAGTAGTCCCCGGGACAGAGTACGAGAGCAGTACTTC. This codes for CASSPRDRVREQYF. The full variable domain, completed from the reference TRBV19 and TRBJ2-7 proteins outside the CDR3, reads DGGITQSPKYLFRKEGQNVTLSCEQNLNHDAMYWYRQDPGQGLRLIYYSQIVNDFQKGDIAEGYSVSREKKESFPLTVTSAQKNPTAFYLCASSPRDRVREQYFGPGTRLTVT.